Listed below are T cell receptor beta chains from one sample, sequenced in a study of T-cell memory formation after mild COVID-19. TCRdb re-called the 5' RACE reads through MiXCR, storing one row per CDR3 protein. This sample has some 350,000 distinct CDR3 sequences, with 10% to 15% found just once. Material for sequencing was PBMCs or a T cell subset sorted from them (not recorded which). All receptors derive from a man aged 18 to 30 who had mild COVID-19 (a few samples of this study predate the infection). Cell type and time point are not known. CDR3s include the opening cysteine and the closing phenylalanine or tryptophan. A D gene is named only where the DNA matches it firmly. Size values are once, few and many counts, or a class for expanded clones, and some rows have none.

TRBJ1-5,TRBV4-2,.,few,CASSQDPAGPQPQHF,TGTGCCAGCAGCCAAGATCCCGCAGGGCCTCAGCCCCAGCATTTT
TRBJ2-7,TRBV7-2,.,few,CASSLDRGARYEQYF,TGTGCCAGCAGCTTAGATAGGGGGGCGCGTTACGAGCAGTACTTC
TRBJ2-7,TRBV27,TRBD2,few,CASRGLAGPPNDEQYF,TGTGCCAGCAGGGGACTAGCGGGGCCCCCTAATGACGAGCAGTACTTC
TRBJ1-6,TRBV5-1,.,few,CASSLAGRGSPLHF,TGCGCCAGCAGCTTGGCAGGCCGGGGTTCACCCCTCCACTTT
TRBJ2-3,TRBV4-3,.,.,CASSQDGAVRTDTQYF,TGCGCCAGCAGCCAGGATGGGGCGGTACGGACAGATACGCAGTATTTT
TRBJ1-1,TRBV7-9,TRBD1,.,CASSSPHRGFGTEAFF,TGTGCCAGCAGCTCGCCCCACAGGGGTTTTGGCACTGAAGCTTTCTTT
TRBJ2-5,TRBV14,.,.,CASSIGWGLGETKYF,TGTGCCAGCAGCATCGGCTGGGGGTTGGGAGAGACCAAGTACTTC
TRBJ2-1,TRBV7-3,TRBD2,many,CASSGTSGYNEQFF,TGTGCCAGCAGCGGGACTAGCGGTTACAATGAGCAGTTCTTC
TRBJ1-2,TRBV13,TRBD1,.,CASSLDQGVGGYTF,TGTGCCAGCAGCTTAGACCAGGGGGTCGGAGGCTACACCTTC
TRBJ2-2,TRBV18,.,.,CASSPRVSGTGELFF,TGTGCCAGCTCACCAAGGGTTTCGGGCACCGGGGAGCTGTTTTTT
TRBJ1-2,TRBV7-8,TRBD1,few,CASSSRDSKTYGYTF,TGTGCCAGCAGCTCGCGGGACAGCAAGACCTATGGCTACACCTTC
TRBJ2-3,TRBV10-3,.,many,CAISESQGFGTDTQYF,TGTGCCATCAGTGAGTCCCAAGGATTTGGCACAGATACGCAGTATTTT
TRBJ1-1,TRBV20-1,.,few,CSATRGTEAFF,TGCAGTGCTACCCGTGGCACTGAAGCTTTCTTT
TRBJ1-5,TRBV18,.,few,CASSLSHDSNQPQHF,TGTGCCAGCTCACTTTCACATGACAGTAATCAGCCCCAGCATTTT
TRBJ2-1,TRBV12-3/TRBV12-4,.,few,CASSLGSGDEQFF,TGTGCCAGCAGTTTAGGTTCGGGGGATGAGCAGTTCTTC
TRBJ1-1,TRBV9,.,.,CASSAFGESGTEAFF,TGTGCCAGCAGCGCCTTTGGGGAGTCGGGGACTGAAGCTTTCTTT
TRBJ1-1,TRBV27,.,few,CASSPKDGGTEAFF,TGTGCCAGCAGTCCGAAGGACGGTGGCACTGAAGCTTTCTTT
TRBJ2-3,TRBV18,.,.,CASSPKEGDTQYF,TGTGCCAGCTCACCAAAGGAAGGAGATACGCAGTATTTT
TRBJ1-2,TRBV7-2,TRBD1,.,CASSPSRGTGAGYTF,TGTGCCAGCAGCCCCAGCCGGGGGACAGGTGCTGGCTACACCTTC
TRBJ2-2,TRBV7-2,TRBD1,few,CASRRGQGAGELFF,TGTGCCAGCAGACGCGGACAGGGGGCCGGGGAGCTGTTTTTT
TRBJ2-1,TRBV4-3,.,many,CASSPGKSSYNEQFF,TGCGCCAGCAGCCCAGGGAAAAGCTCCTACAATGAGCAGTTCTTC
TRBJ1-5,TRBV15,.,few,CATSRGGSNQPQHF,TGTGCCACCAGCAGAGGAGGGAGCAATCAGCCCCAGCATTTT
TRBJ2-5,TRBV29-1,TRBD2,.,CSVAREGETQYF,TGCAGCGTTGCCAGGGAGGGGGAGACCCAGTACTTC
TRBJ2-7,TRBV5-5,.,few,CASSLGRDPYEQYF,TGTGCCAGCAGCTTGGGCAGGGACCCCTACGAGCAGTACTTC
TRBJ2-3,TRBV5-1,.,.,CASSFSDLRTDTQYF,TGCGCCAGCAGCTTCTCAGACCTAAGGACAGATACGCAGTATTTT
TRBJ1-5,TRBV4-2,.,.,CASSQALFSNQPQHF,TGTGCCAGCAGCCAAGCCCTATTTAGCAATCAGCCCCAGCATTTT
TRBJ1-1,TRBV7-9,.,many,CASSLAMMNTEAFF,TGTGCCAGCAGCTTAGCGATGATGAACACTGAAGCTTTCTTT
TRBJ2-7,TRBV5-1,.,many,CASSPEQVQSYEQYF,TGCGCCAGCAGCCCAGAACAGGTCCAGTCCTACGAGCAGTACTTC
TRBJ1-4,TRBV15,.,.,CATSREGSGKLFF,TGTGCCACCAGCAGAGAGGGGAGCGGAAAACTGTTTTTT
TRBJ2-3,TRBV12-3/TRBV12-4,TRBD1,many,CASSWTGRFSTQYF,TGTGCCAGCAGCTGGACAGGACGGTTCAGTACGCAGTATTTT
TRBJ1-3,TRBV10-3,.,.,CAISESTETGNTIYF,TGTGCCATCAGTGAGTCAACAGAGACTGGAAACACCATATATTTT
TRBJ2-7,TRBV7-2,TRBD1,.,CASSPNAGQGALNEQYF,TGTGCCAGCAGCCCTAATGCCGGACAGGGGGCGCTGAACGAGCAGTACTTC
TRBJ1-1,TRBV6-2/TRBV6-3,.,.,CASSYSDSHYIWDYEAFF,TGTGCCAGCAGTTATTCGGACAGCCACTATATTTGGGACTATGAAGCTTTCTTT